The 11 T cell receptor beta chains in this list originate from one sample, sequenced in a study of blood T cell repertoires in COVID-19. Assay: immunoSEQ multiplex PCR; the TCRdb copy retains only in-frame clones and omits some. Here the sample spans a few hundred thousand clones, 89% being singletons. What was sequenced was peripheral blood. These receptors were obtained from a woman aged 30 to 39 with COVID-19, enrolled during active disease.

The chain carries TRBV7-2 and TRBJ1-5; D not certain. The V and J ends lost 5 bases and 6 bases respectively, with 17 bases between them. Germline CDR1 reads SGHTA; CDR2 reads FQGNSA. This CDR3 spans 15 amino acids. CDR3 residues: CASSPYTKAAQPQHF. CDR3 nucleotides: TGTGCCAGCAGCCCCTATACCAAAGCGGCTCAGCCCCAGCATTTT.

The V gene is TRBV6-1, the J gene TRBJ1-2; D remains unclear. Germline V gene data show CDR1 as MNHNS and CDR2 as SASEGT. CDR3 length: 14 residues. The germline V and J ends were trimmed by 2 bases and 6 bases, with 13 bases remaining between them. CDR3 in amino acids: CASSEPALRDGYTF. CDR3 DNA sequence: TGTGCCAGCAGTGAACCCGCGTTGAGAGATGGCTACACCTTC.

This clone showed up just once. The chain recombines TRBV2 with TRBJ2-3; no definite D call. This CDR3 has 14 residues. Germline V gene sequence: CDR1 SNHLY, CDR2 FYNNEI. Trimming stripped 2 bases from V and 0 bases from J, with 6 bases between. CDR3 in amino acids: CASSERVSTDTQYF. CDR3 bases: TGTGCCAGCAGTGAACGAGTTAGCACAGATACGCAGTATTTT.

This rearrangement joins TRBV19 to TRBJ1-2; D gene unclear. Germline lookup yields CDR1 LNHDA and CDR2 SQIVND (reference sequence). The CDR3 sequence is 16 residues long. The V and J ends lost 5 bases and 5 bases respectively, with 21 bases between them. CDR3 coding DNA: TGTGCCAGTAGTCCTAATGGGCAGGTGCTACGTTATGGCTACACCTTC. Translated, it gives CASSPNGQVLRYGYTF.

The rearrangement links TRBV7-9 to TRBJ2-3; perhaps TRBD1 as D (5 bases). Per the germline V gene, CDR1 is SEHNR and CDR2 is FQNEAQ (reference sequence). The CDR3 extends over 12 amino acids. Trimming removed 4 bases at V and 7 bases at J, with 9 bases between. CDR3 loop: CASSYRQYTQYF. In nucleotides, the CDR3 is TGTGCCAGCAGCTACAGACAGTATACGCAGTATTTT.

The rearrangement links TRBV15 to TRBJ2-7; 11 bases agree with TRBD2. The CDR3 spans 17 residues. V dropped 0 bases and J dropped 6; count of bases not matched to a gene: 10. Per germline, CDR1 LNHNV and CDR2 YYDKDF (reference sequence). The CDR3 DNA is TGTGCCACCAGCAGAGATGTGGATAGAGGGACTAGCGGCGAGCAGTACTTC. Its protein product is CATSRDVDRGTSGEQYF.

This chain joins TRBV7-2 and TRBJ1-2; a possible D gene is TRBD1 (6 bases). This CDR3 has 16 amino acids. Trimming stripped 5 bases from V and 2 bases from J, with 18 bases between. The germline V gene has CDR1 SGHTA and CDR2 FQGNSA. CDR3 bases: TGTGCCAGCAGCATTAGCAACAGGGACCCCAACTATGGCTACACCTTC. Amino acid sequence: CASSISNRDPNYGYTF.

This chain links TRBV2 with TRBJ1-1; 9 bases fit TRBD1. Germline lookup yields CDR1 SNHLY and CDR2 FYNNEI. V lost 4 bases to trimming and J lost 7 bases; unmatched junction nucleotides: 7. The CDR3 is 14 amino acids. CDR3 coding DNA: TGTGCCAGCAGTGCTAGAACAGGGGGCATTGAAGCTTTCTTT. The encoded protein is CASSARTGGIEAFF. The full variable domain, in which reference TRBV2 and TRBJ1-1 provide the parts outside the CDR3, is EPEVTQTPSHQVTQMGQEVILRCVPISNHLYFYWYRQILGQKVEFLVSFYNNEISEKSEIFDDQFSVERPDGSNFTLKIRSTKLEDSAMYFCASSARTGGIEAFFGQGTRLTVV.

This clone was seen just once. The rearrangement uses TRBV28 and TRBJ2-7; 8 bases align to TRBD1. CDR1 and CDR2 from the germline V gene are MDHEN and SYDVKM. The V segment lost 6 bases and the J segment 5 bases; nucleotides outside the gene matches: 9. This CDR3 contains 14 residues. The CDR3 DNA is TGTGCCAGCAGACCCCGACAGGGGATCAACGAGCAGTACTTC. It encodes CASRPRQGINEQYF.

CDR3 in amino acids: CASSLNMGRAFF. The CDR3 region has the DNA TGTGCCAGCAGTTTAAATATGGGGAGAGCTTTCTTT. The chain is built from TRBV12-3 or TRBV12-4 and TRBJ1-1; D gene uncertain. This CDR3 spans 12 amino acids. V was cut by 2 bases and J by 10 bases, with 11 bases left in between.

The V call is TRBV6-2 or TRBV6-3, the J call TRBJ2-5; D gene uncertain. The CDR3 runs 14 residues. Germline V gives CDR1 MNHEY, CDR2 SVGEGT. V shed 0 bases and J shed 7 bases, with 12 bases lying between them. Here the CDR3 DNA reads TGTGCCAGCAGTTACTCCCCCGCGACGGGGACCCAGTACTTC. The encoded protein is CASSYSPATGTQYF.